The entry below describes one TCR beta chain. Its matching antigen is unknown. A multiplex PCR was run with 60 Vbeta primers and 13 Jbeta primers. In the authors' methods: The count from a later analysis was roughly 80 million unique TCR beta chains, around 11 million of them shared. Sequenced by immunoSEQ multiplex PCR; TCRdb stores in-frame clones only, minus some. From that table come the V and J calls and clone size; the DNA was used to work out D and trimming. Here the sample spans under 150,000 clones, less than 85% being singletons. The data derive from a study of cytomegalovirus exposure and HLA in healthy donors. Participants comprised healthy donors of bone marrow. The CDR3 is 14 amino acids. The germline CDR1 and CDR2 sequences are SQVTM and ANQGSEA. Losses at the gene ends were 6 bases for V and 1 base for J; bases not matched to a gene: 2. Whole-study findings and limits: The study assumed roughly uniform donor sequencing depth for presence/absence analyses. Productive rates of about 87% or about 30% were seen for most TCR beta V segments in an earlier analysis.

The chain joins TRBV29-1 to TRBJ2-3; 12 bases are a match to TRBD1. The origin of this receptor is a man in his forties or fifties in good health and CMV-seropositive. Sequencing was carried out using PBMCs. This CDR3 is CSVGQGAGTDTQYF. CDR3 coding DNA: TGCAGCGTGGGACAGGGGGCTGGCACAGATACGCAGTATTTT.